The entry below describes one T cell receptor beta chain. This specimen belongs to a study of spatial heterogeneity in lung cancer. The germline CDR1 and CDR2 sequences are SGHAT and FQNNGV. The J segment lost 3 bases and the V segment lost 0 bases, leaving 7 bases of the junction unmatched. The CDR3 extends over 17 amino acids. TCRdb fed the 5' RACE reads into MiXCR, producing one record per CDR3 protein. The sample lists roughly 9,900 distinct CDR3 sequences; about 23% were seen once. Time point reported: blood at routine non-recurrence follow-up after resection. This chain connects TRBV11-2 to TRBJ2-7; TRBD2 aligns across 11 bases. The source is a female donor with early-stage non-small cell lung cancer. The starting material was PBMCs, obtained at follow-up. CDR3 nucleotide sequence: TGTGCCAGCAGCTTAGACACTCCGGGACTAGCGGTCTACGAGCAGTACTTC. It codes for CASSLDTPGLAVYEQYF.